Described below is a single TCR beta chain sequence and its context. The antigen is unknown. This entry belongs to a study of identical twins. Study-wide findings and caveats: The same donors were not followed; conclusions instead depended on cross-sectional statistical analysis. Beta out-of-frame sequences displayed a weaker excess of sharing between twins.

Germline V gene lookup returns CDR1 SGHTA and CDR2 FQGNSA. V dropped 8 bases and J dropped 4 bases, with 14 bases sitting between them. The CDR3 totals 13 residues. TCRdb re-analysed the 5' RACE reads in MiXCR, keeping a single row per CDR3 protein. The sample lists under 300,000 distinct CDR3 sequences, approximately 11% occurring once. The sample also formed part of further work on yellow fever vaccine responses in identical twins.

The TCR comes from a woman aged 18-29 years in good health. Source material: memory (CD45RO+) T cells sorted from blood. The chain combines TRBV7-2 with TRBJ2-5; weak D call: TRBD1 (6 bases). CDR3 amino acids: CASWVGGIETQYF. CDR3 coding DNA: TGTGCCAGCTGGGTAGGGGGTATAGAGACCCAGTACTTC. The variable domain in full, completed from reference TRBV7-2 and TRBJ2-5, reads GAGVSQSPSNKVTEKGKDVELRCDPISGHTALYWYRQSLGQGLEFLIYFQGNSAPDKSGLPSDRFSAERTGGSVSTLTIQRTQQEDSAVYLCASWVGGIETQYFGPGTRLLVL.